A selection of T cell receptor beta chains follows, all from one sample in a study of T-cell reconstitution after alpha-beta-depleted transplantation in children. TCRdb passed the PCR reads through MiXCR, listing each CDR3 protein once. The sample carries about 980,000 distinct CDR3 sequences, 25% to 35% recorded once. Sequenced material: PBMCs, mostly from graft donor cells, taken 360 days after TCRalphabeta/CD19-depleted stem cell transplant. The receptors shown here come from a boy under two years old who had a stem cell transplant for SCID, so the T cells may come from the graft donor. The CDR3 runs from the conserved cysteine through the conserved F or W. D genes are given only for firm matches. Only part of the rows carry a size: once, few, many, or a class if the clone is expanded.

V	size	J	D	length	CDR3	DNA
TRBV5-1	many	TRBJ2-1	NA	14	CASSLRVGSGEQFF	TGCGCCAGCAGCTTGAGGGTGGGGTCGGGTGAGCAGTTCTTC
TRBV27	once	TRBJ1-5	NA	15	CASSLQGNVYQPQHF	TGTGCCAGCAGTTTACAGGGAAATGTGTATCAGCCCCAGCATTTT
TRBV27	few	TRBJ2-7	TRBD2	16	CASRLLAGRAAYEQYF	TGTGCCAGCAGACTACTAGCGGGTCGCGCGGCCTACGAGCAGTACTTC
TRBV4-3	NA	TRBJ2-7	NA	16	CASSQDVRGMWYEQYF	TGCGCCAGCAGCCAAGATGTGAGGGGCATGTGGTACGAGCAGTACTTC
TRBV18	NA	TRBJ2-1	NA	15	CASPPPGARRNEQFF	TGTGCCAGCCCACCACCTGGGGCACGGAGGAATGAGCAGTTCTTC
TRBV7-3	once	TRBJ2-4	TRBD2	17	CASSSPQRGLAKNIQYF	TGTGCCAGCAGTTCTCCCCAGCGGGGGCTAGCCAAAAACATTCAGTACTTC
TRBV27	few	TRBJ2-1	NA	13	CASSQTRGYEQFF	TGTGCCAGCAGTCAAACCCGGGGGTATGAGCAGTTCTTC
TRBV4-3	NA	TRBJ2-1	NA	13	CASSQAPIYEQFF	TGCGCCAGCAGCCAGGCCCCGATATATGAGCAGTTCTTC
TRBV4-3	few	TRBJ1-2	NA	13	CASSRVREYGYTF	TGCGCCAGCAGCCGGGTCAGAGAATATGGCTACACCTTC
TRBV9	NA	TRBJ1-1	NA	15	CASSQVPGRHTEAFF	TGTGCCAGCAGCCAGGTGCCAGGAAGGCACACTGAAGCTTTCTTT
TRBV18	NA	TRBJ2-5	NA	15	CASSPGIGQKETQYF	TGTGCCAGCTCACCCGGGATTGGGCAGAAAGAGACCCAGTACTTC
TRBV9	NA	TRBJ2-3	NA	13	CASSQGTPWFQYF	TGTGCCAGCAGCCAGGGGACTCCATGGTTCCAGTATTTT
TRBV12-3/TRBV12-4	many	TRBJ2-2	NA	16	CASSFSGTLNTGELFF	TGTGCCAGCAGTTTTTCCGGGACATTAAACACCGGGGAGCTGTTTTTT
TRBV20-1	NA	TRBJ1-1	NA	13	CSANSQDGTEAFF	TGCAGTGCCAACAGTCAGGATGGGACTGAAGCTTTCTTT
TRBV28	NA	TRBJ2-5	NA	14	CASSLKGRGETQYF	TGTGCCAGCAGTTTAAAGGGGCGCGGGGAGACCCAGTACTTC
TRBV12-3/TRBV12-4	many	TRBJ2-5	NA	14	CASSLGDYQETQYF	TGTGCCAGCAGTTTAGGCGACTACCAAGAGACCCAGTACTTC
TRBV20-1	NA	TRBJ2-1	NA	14	CSASRGSSDNEQFF	TGCAGTGCTAGTAGGGGGAGCTCCGACAATGAGCAGTTCTTC
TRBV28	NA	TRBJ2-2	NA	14	CASGLKANTGELFF	TGTGCCAGCGGACTGAAGGCGAACACCGGGGAGCTGTTTTTT
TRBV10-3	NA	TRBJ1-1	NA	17	CAISPAPMARLNTEAFF	TGTGCCATCAGTCCTGCCCCGATGGCCAGGTTGAACACTGAAGCTTTCTTT
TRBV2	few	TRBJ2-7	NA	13	CATHRRTSYEQYF	TGTGCCACCCACCGGCGGACCTCCTACGAGCAGTACTTC
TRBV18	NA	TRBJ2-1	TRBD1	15	CASSQPGQYLNEQFF	TGTGCCAGCTCACAACCGGGACAGTACCTAAATGAGCAGTTCTTC
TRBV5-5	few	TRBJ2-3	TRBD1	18	CASSAVPGQGSATDTQYF	TGTGCCAGCAGCGCAGTCCCGGGACAGGGGTCAGCCACAGATACGCAGTATTTT
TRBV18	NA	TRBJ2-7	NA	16	CASSPPRDWGSYEQYF	TGTGCCAGCTCACCACCCCGGGACTGGGGCTCCTACGAGCAGTACTTC
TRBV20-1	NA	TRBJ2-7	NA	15	CSATRPRGSSYEQYF	TGCAGTGCTACCCGACCGAGGGGGAGCTCCTACGAGCAGTACTTC
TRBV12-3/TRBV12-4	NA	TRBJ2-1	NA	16	CASSSNRASIYNEQFF	TGTGCCAGCAGCTCTAACCGGGCTTCGATCTACAATGAGCAGTTCTTC
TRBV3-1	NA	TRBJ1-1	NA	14	CASSPDTMNTEAFF	TGTGCCAGCAGCCCGGACACCATGAACACTGAAGCTTTCTTT
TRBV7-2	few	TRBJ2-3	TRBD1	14	CASSQRQGTDTQYF	TGTGCCAGCAGCCAGCGACAGGGGACAGATACGCAGTATTTT
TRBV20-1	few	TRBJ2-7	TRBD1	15	CSADYPWTGRGEQYF	TGCAGTGCTGATTACCCATGGACAGGAAGGGGGGAGCAGTACTTC
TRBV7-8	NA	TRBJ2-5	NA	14	CASSFGGYEETQYF	TGTGCCAGCAGCTTTGGCGGGTACGAGGAGACCCAGTACTTC
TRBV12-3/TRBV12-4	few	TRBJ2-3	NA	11	CASSPTRSQYF	TGTGCCAGCAGTCCCACTCGCTCTCAGTATTTT
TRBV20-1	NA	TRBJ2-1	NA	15	CSAPRPVGAGVEQFF	TGCAGTGCTCCCAGACCAGTGGGGGCTGGGGTTGAGCAGTTCTTC
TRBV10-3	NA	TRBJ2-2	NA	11	CATTRTGELFF	TGTGCCACGACGAGGACCGGGGAGCTGTTTTTT
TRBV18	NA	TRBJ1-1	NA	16	CASSPPHGTLNTEAFF	TGTGCCAGCTCACCACCCCACGGAACATTAAACACTGAAGCTTTCTTT
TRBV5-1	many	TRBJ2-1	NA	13	CASSLYGSNEQFF	TGCGCCAGCAGCTTGTATGGGAGTAATGAGCAGTTCTTC
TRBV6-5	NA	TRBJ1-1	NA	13	CASSWTARTEAFF	TGTGCCAGCAGTTGGACAGCCCGCACTGAAGCTTTCTTT
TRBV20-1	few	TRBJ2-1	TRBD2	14	CSARDVSGGNEQFF	TGCAGTGCTAGAGATGTTAGCGGGGGAAATGAGCAGTTCTTC
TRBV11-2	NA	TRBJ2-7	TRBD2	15	CASSQTSLDPYEQYF	TGTGCCAGCAGCCAGACTAGCTTGGACCCCTACGAGCAGTACTTC
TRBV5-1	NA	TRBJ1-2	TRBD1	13	CASSFSGGNGYTF	TGCGCCAGCAGCTTTTCAGGGGGGAATGGCTACACCTTC
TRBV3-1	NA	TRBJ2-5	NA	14	CASSQGAAPGTQYF	TGTGCCAGCAGCCAAGGAGCAGCCCCGGGGACCCAGTACTTC
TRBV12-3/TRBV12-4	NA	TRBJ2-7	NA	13	CASSLSTRTWKYF	TGTGCCAGCAGTTTAAGTACAAGGACGTGGAAGTACTTC
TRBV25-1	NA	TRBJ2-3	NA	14	CASRGKFHTDTQYF	TGTGCCAGCAGAGGGAAGTTCCACACAGATACGCAGTATTTT
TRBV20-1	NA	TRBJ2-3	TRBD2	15	CSAPDTSGTSDRQYF	TGCAGTGCCCCAGATACTAGCGGTACCTCAGATAGGCAGTATTTT
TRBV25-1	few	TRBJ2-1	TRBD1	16	CASSGPQPRTGNEQFF	TGTGCCAGCAGTGGCCCCCAACCCCGGACAGGGAATGAGCAGTTCTTC
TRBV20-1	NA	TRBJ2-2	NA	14	CSARGVANTGELFF	TGCAGTGCTAGAGGGGTGGCTAACACCGGGGAGCTGTTTTTT
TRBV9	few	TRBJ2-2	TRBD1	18	CASSSHGGQTLNTGELFF	TGTGCCAGCAGCTCACATGGGGGACAGACCCTTAACACCGGGGAGCTGTTTTTT
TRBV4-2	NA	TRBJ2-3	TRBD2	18	CASSQGLWERGGWNTQYF	TGTGCCAGCAGCCAGGGCCTCTGGGAGCGGGGGGGCTGGAATACGCAGTATTTT
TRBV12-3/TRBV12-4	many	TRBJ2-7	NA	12	CASSLGEYEQYF	TGTGCCAGCAGCTTGGGAGAGTACGAGCAGTACTTC
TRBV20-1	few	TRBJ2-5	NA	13	CSAHSGSKETQYF	TGCAGTGCTCATAGCGGTAGTAAAGAGACCCAGTACTTC
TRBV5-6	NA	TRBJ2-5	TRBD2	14	CASSKVTGGGTQYF	TGTGCCAGCAGCAAGGTCACGGGGGGAGGGACCCAGTACTTC